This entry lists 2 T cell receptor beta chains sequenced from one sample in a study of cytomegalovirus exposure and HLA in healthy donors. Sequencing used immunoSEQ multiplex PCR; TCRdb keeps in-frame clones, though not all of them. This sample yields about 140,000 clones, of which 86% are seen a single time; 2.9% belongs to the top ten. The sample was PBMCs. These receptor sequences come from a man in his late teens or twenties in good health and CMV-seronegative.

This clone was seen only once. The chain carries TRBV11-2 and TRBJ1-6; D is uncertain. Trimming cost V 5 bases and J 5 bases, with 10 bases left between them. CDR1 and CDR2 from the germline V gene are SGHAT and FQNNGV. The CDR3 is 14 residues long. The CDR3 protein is CASSTSVHNSPLHF. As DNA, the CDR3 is TGTGCCAGCAGCACATCAGTCCATAATTCACCCCTCCACTTT.

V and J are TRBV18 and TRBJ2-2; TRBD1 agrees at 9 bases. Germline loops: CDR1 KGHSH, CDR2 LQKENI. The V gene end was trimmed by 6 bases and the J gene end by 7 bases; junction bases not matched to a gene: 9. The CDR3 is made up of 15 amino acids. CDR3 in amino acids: CASSKRDRASGELFF. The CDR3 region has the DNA TGTGCCAGCTCCAAACGGGACAGGGCAAGCGGGGAGCTGTTTTTT.